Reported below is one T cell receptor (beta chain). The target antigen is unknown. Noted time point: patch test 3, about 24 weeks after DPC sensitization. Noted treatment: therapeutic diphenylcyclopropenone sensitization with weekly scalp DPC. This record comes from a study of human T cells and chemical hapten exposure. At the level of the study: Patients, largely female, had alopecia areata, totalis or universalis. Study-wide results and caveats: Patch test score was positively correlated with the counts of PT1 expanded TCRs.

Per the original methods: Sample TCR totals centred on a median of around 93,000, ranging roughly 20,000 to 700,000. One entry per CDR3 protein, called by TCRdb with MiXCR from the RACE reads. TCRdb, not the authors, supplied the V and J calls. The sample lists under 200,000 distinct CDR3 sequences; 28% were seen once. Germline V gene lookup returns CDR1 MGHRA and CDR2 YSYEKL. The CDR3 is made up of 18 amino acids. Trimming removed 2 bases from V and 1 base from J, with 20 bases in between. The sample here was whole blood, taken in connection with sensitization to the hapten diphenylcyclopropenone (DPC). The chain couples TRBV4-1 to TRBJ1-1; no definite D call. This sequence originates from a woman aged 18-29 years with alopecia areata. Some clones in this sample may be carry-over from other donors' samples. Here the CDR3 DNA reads TGCGCCAGCAGCCAACCAAGCGCGACCCTACTCCAGAACACTGAAGCTTTCTTT. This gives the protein CASSQPSATLLQNTEAFF.